These T cell receptor beta chains were read from a single sample in a study of early T cells in non-severe SARS-CoV-2 infection. TCRdb re-called the 5' RACE reads through MiXCR, storing one row per CDR3 protein. The repertoire holds more than 80,000 distinct CDR3 sequences, with roughly an eighth as singletons. The material sequenced was whole blood. These receptors all come from an adult who was a healthcare worker with PCR-confirmed SARS-CoV-2 infection or an uninfected control (not recorded which). Each CDR3 is given with its conserved first and last residue. D genes are given only for firm matches. Expanded clones are given a class, and other clones once, few, many or no size at all.

j_call v_call clone_size d_call cdr3_nt cdr3_aa
TRBJ2-2 TRBV6-1 few NA TGTGCCAGCAGTAGGCGAGGAAACACCGGGGAGCTGTTTTTT CASSRRGNTGELFF
TRBJ1-1 TRBV7-2 many NA TGTGCCAGCAGCCCACGTTTGCGGAACACTGAAGCTTTCTTT CASSPRLRNTEAFF
TRBJ2-1 TRBV5-1 NA TRBD2 TGCGCCAGCAGCTTGGTAGCGGGGGCCCACAATGAGCAGTTCTTC CASSLVAGAHNEQFF
TRBJ2-7 TRBV2 few TRBD1 TGTGCCAGCAGGGCCTGGACAGGGGGCTTCTACGAGCAGTACTTC CASRAWTGGFYEQYF
TRBJ2-1 TRBV12-3/TRBV12-4 many TRBD2 TGTGCCAGCAGCCTCAGACTAGCGGGGGCGGGAGGCGATGAGCAGTTCTTC CASSLRLAGAGGDEQFF
TRBJ1-5 TRBV29-1 few NA TGCAGCGTTCAGGACTCCAGAAGCAATCAGCCCCAGCATTTT CSVQDSRSNQPQHF
TRBJ2-7 TRBV29-1 NA TRBD1 TGCAGCGTCGGGACAGCAGCCTACGAGCAGTACTTC CSVGTAAYEQYF
TRBJ2-5 TRBV30 many TRBD2 TGTGCCTGGAGTGTAGCGGGGCAGGAGACCCAGTACTTC CAWSVAGQETQYF
TRBJ1-5 TRBV9 NA NA TGTGCCAGCAGGGCGGAACAGAGCAATCAGCCCCAGCATTTT CASRAEQSNQPQHF
TRBJ2-5 TRBV5-1 few NA TGCGCCAGCAGCGCGGGACACGACCAAGAGACCCAGTACTTC CASSAGHDQETQYF
TRBJ2-1 TRBV10-3 NA TRBD2 TGTGCCATCAGTGGCGGGGGGCTTGGCAATGAGCAGTTCTTC CAISGGGLGNEQFF
TRBJ2-7 TRBV11-2 few NA TGTGCCAGCAGCTTAGGGCGGCTTGAGCAGTACTTC CASSLGRLEQYF
TRBJ2-3 TRBV20-1 many NA TGCAGTGCTAGTTTTTTTAGCGGACCTAGCACAGATACGCAGTATTTT CSASFFSGPSTDTQYF
TRBJ2-7 TRBV18 NA NA TGTGCCAGCTCACCAGAGGGGTACGAGCAGTACTTC CASSPEGYEQYF
TRBJ2-2 TRBV6-1 many TRBD1 TGTGCCAGCCCAGGGACAGCAAACACCGGGGAGCTGTTTTTT CASPGTANTGELFF
TRBJ1-1 TRBV12-3/TRBV12-4 few NA TGTGCCAGCAGTTTGTCCGGAGGAGGTGAAGCTTTCTTT CASSLSGGGEAFF
TRBJ2-7 TRBV7-6 NA TRBD2 TGTGCCAGCAGCTTAGCGCCCGCGGGGGGGAGCTCCTACGAGCAGTACTTC CASSLAPAGGSSYEQYF
TRBJ2-7 TRBV6-6 NA NA TGTGCCAGCAGTTACCCTGGCAGGGACCCCTACGAGCAGTACTTC CASSYPGRDPYEQYF
TRBJ1-1 TRBV6-4 NA NA TGTGCCAGCAGTGACTCTAACAGAGGGACTGAAGCTTTCTTT CASSDSNRGTEAFF
TRBJ2-7 TRBV9 NA NA TGTGCCAGCAGCGTAGTTCCGGGGGAGTACGAGCAGTACTTC CASSVVPGEYEQYF
TRBJ2-7 TRBV29-1 few NA TGCAGCGTTGGGGGTCTGGGCGAGCAGTACTTC CSVGGLGEQYF
TRBJ2-1 TRBV5-5 few TRBD2 TGTGCCAGCAGCTATCTAGCGGCGTCCTACAATGAGCAGTTCTTC CASSYLAASYNEQFF
TRBJ1-6 TRBV23-1 many NA TGCGCCAGCAGTCAATTGTACAGCAATTCACCCCTCCACTTT CASSQLYSNSPLHF
TRBJ1-6 TRBV30 few NA TGTGCCTGGAGTACCTTGGGACGGACCAATTCACCCCTCCACTTT CAWSTLGRTNSPLHF
TRBJ1-2 TRBV7-8 few TRBD1 TGTGCCAGCAGCCGGGACAGGGTAGACTATGGCTACACCTTC CASSRDRVDYGYTF
TRBJ2-1 TRBV7-2 many NA TGTGCCAGCAGCCGGGAGTTAAATGGTGAGCAGTTCTTC CASSRELNGEQFF
TRBJ2-5 TRBV7-8 NA TRBD1 TGTGCCAGCAGCTCTCAGGGGGTGGAGACCCAGTACTTC CASSSQGVETQYF
TRBJ2-5 TRBV11-2 many TRBD2 TGTGCCAGCAGCTTACTTTGGCGGGAGGAGACCCAGTACTTC CASSLLWREETQYF
TRBJ2-7 TRBV10-3 few TRBD1 TGTGCCATCAGTGACATCGGACAGGGGGCCTCCGAGCAGTACTTC CAISDIGQGASEQYF
TRBJ2-7 TRBV7-6 few TRBD2 TGTGCCAGCAGCTTAACCCCCGCCCGGGACTACACCTACGAGCAGTACTTC CASSLTPARDYTYEQYF
TRBJ2-1 TRBV29-1 NA NA TGCAGCGTAAAGCGGCGGGATGAGCAGTTCTTC CSVKRRDEQFF
TRBJ2-3 TRBV5-4 many NA TGTGCCAGCAGCTTGGAGGTGGGGGGCACAGATACGCAGTATTTT CASSLEVGGTDTQYF